The entry below describes one TCR beta chain. The specificity of this receptor is unknown. Base qualities are not provided; no much larger clone lies one nucleotide away. Receptors were amplified or captured by the immunoSEQ multiplex PCR assay. For the multiplex PCR, a mixture combining 60 forward primers for TCR Vbeta segments and 13 reverse primers for TCR Jbeta segments was used. The CDR3 region of rearranged TCR beta genes was amplified from genomic DNA with a multiplex PCR assay. Amplified TCR beta libraries were sequenced as 87-base-pair reads on the Illumina HiSeq System. For the original study's pipeline: In a later analysis, some 80 million unique TCR beta chains were counted across the 500 to 850 repertoires, and roughly 11 million of these chains were shared by at least two donors. Raw reads were error-corrected and collapsed into unique sequences by a nearest-neighbor algorithm in which closely related sequences were merged to remove PCR and sequencing errors. CDR3 sequences were aligned to IMGT reference sequences to assign V, D and J gene segments. For a sequence to be retained, a match of at least six nucleotides was required to both a V gene segment and a J gene segment. A rearrangement was called productive if the CDR3 had no stop codons and remained in frame with V and J, and every other rearrangement was called non-productive. Following IMGT convention, CDR3 was defined as the stretch from the second conserved V-encoded cysteine to the conserved J-encoded phenylalanine. In an earlier analysis of more than 550 of the donors, sequences lacking an unambiguous match to a single V gene segment were excluded. In an earlier analysis of several hundred of the donors, V segments were called functional above 56.7% productive rearrangements and were called segregating when the between-donor standard deviation exceeded 5%. A statistical classification framework was built for diagnosing cytomegalovirus status from the catalog of TCR beta chain sequences. V and J gene assignment, in a later analysis, came from comparing TCR nucleotide sequences with IMGT/GENE-DB human TR gene sequences. In a later analysis, CDR3 sequences and most-parsimonious VDJ recombination scenarios were assigned using the TCRdist pipeline. A later analysis defined each TCR beta chain by its CDR3 amino acid sequence plus V-gene family, and excluded reads lacking a unique V-gene family. In a later analysis, 450 to 600 highly shared, low-generation-probability nucleotide sequences were removed to address suspected cross-contamination and a sequencing artifact. A later analysis calculated a clonal expansion index for each public chain from normalized within-repertoire ranks of inferred template counts. In a later analysis, generation probabilities were computed using a VDJ recombination model fitted to out-of-frame rearrangements, and the results were checked against IGoR. In a later analysis, TCR-TCR, TCR-HLA and TCR-CMV co-occurrence was scored with hypergeometric tests, and a repertoire-size bias correction was applied to TCR pairs. To estimate false discovery rates, a later analysis permuted the HLA or CMV assignments 20 times. A later analysis grouped co-occurring TCRs with DBSCAN, adding TCRdist sequence similarity when clustering within HLA-allele-positive subsets. Co-occurrence clustering excluded repertoires with fewer than 30,000 or more than 120,000 public chains, plus five with anomalous nucleotide sharing. What TCRdb holds here is the immuneACCESS table cut down to in-frame rearrangements. Part of the clones is not present; checked against another copy, under half of the missing clones reflect an unresolved V gene, and the others are unexplained. The D gene and trimming were derived from the DNA, and the V and J assignments and clone size from that table. This sample holds roughly 110,000 clones; about 64% were observed only once. Together, the top ten hold about 2.5% of the sample.

CDR1 SGDLS and CDR2 YYNGEE were looked up in the germline V gene. V was cut back by 4 bases and J by 0 bases, leaving a gap of 15 bases between them. The CDR3, from cysteine to phenylalanine, totals 16 residues. The only DNA kept is the CDR3, 48 bases in frame from the first base. This sample stems from a study of cytomegalovirus exposure and HLA in healthy donors (dated by TCRdb to 2015 to 2018). For the study in its entirety: In an earlier analysis of under 750 of the donors, about 260 Gb of sequence data and 90 million to 120 million unique TCR beta sequences from roughly 190 million T cells were reported. All discovery cohort repertoires had been generated using a single sequencing platform. To predict cytomegalovirus infection status, the study combined high-throughput TCR immunosequencing, statistical association of individual TCRs with disease status, and machine learning. Class I and class II HLA loci were covered by the typing at four-digit resolution. The genetic ancestry cluster associated with self-reported Caucasian donors included roughly 84% of the 350 to 500 genotyped donors. The study used immunosequencing to profile the T cell repertoires of several hundred subjects and linked those repertoires to cytomegalovirus serostatus. An early release covering about 600 HLA-typed donors comprised about 290 gigabases of sequencing data and tens of millions of unique TCR sequences. A few DR-DQ haplotypes were handled as single units for association and clustering because linkage in the cohort was strong. A later analysis re-examined previously published TCR beta repertoires from several hundred donors and added high-resolution HLA genotyping to investigate patterns of TCR occurrence. Among a few hundred genotyped donors of the cohort, an average of around 240,000 unique TCR beta nucleotide sequences were sequenced per donor, roughly 18% of them non-productive. The number of donors typed differed by locus, with roughly 620-630 for A, B, C, DRB1 and DQB1, about 500 for DQA1, about 610 for DPA1, and around 460 for DPB1. Besides the first cohort of around 670 subjects, a separate validation cohort made up of over 100 different subjects was used. The later analysis used no new phenotypic data to find candidate immune exposures, relying instead on TCR beta sequences and their occurrence across donors. In an earlier analysis of around 540 of the donors, high-throughput TCR beta sequencing was used to judge whether each TCR beta V gene segment behaved as functional or pseudogenic. The study was designed to test whether signatures of past pathogen exposure could be identified by cataloging public T cell receptors. Genome-wide SNP genotypes for about 60% of the roughly 670 donors were used in a later genetic analysis, which treated that subset as a discovery cohort. Donor age, sex, ethnicity and CMV serostatus were compiled together with the repertoire data.

General conclusions and limits of the study: A later analysis found that HLA-associated TCR beta chains were more clonally expanded and had lower generation probabilities than equally common non-associated chains. A group of highly shared sequence variants was considered likely to be a technical artifact of the sequencing pipeline. The study listed 164 TCR beta chains as associated with cytomegalovirus. The only immune exposure information available for the cohort was CMV serostatus. This cohort had only TCR beta chains sequenced, and the lack of alpha or paired-chain data limited which features could be detected. Because counts were too low, seventeen rarely observed V segments, including chromosome 9 orphons, were left out of the earlier analysis of about 500 of the donors. A later analysis associated about 17,000 TCR beta sequences with specific HLA alleles at a false discovery rate of 0.05. Some IMGT-functional V segments, including TRBV6-2 and TRBV6-3, could not be distinguished by the 87-base-pair reads and were therefore excluded. In a later genetic analysis, fewer N-insertions in productive TCRs were reported among donors in an Asian-associated ancestry cluster than the roughly 700-donor mean. A further reported finding was that TCR beta sequences accurately predicted the HLA-A and HLA-B alleles for most subjects in the first cohort. When HLA alleles, especially DR and DQ, strongly co-occurred, attributing TCR associations to individual alleles was difficult. Correlated functional status among segregating V segments might be attributable to linkage disequilibrium, but an unknown experimental factor could not be ruled out. In both the original and validation cohorts, the classifier was reported to diagnose cytomegalovirus status with high specificity and sensitivity. While some public TCRs were present in many individuals, most TCR sequences turned up only very rarely across donors. Most CMV-associated TCR beta chains appeared to be HLA-restricted in a later analysis, and the HLA associations seemed to be driven largely by CMV exposure. According to a later analysis, TCR association rates differed among HLA loci, with DRB1 alleles showing the most associated TCRs and HLA-C alleles showing the fewest. A later genetic analysis associated a missense DCLRE1C variant with V-gene and J-gene trimming of TCR beta chains, and an independent cohort replicated the association. The authors suggested that the approach could potentially be generalized to other disease states and immunological phenotypes. In an earlier analysis of 450 to 750 of the donors, most TCR beta V segments appeared in productive rearrangements about 90% or about 30% of the time, broadly matching IMGT annotations. Because some donors lacked HLA typing at each locus, the association tests relied only on the typed subset. Three of the identified cytomegalovirus-associated TCR beta chains were confirmed in vitro to be specific for cytomegalovirus antigens. Several of the top co-occurrence clusters appeared to be linked to parvovirus B19, influenza, CMV and Epstein-Barr virus, according to a later analysis. Presence/absence analyses assumed roughly uniform sequencing depth across donors, an assumption that may not hold.

The cohort comprised fewer than 700 healthy bone marrow donors. Cohort members were all nominally healthy when sampled, although unrecorded immune exposures were likely present. The donor tested CMV seronegative, placing the donor among the roughly 350 seronegative members of the cohort. A peripheral blood sample was collected from each donor, and TCR beta sequencing was performed on peripheral blood mononuclear cells. Genomic DNA extraction from the blood cell samples was performed with the Qiagen DNeasy Blood Extraction Kit. Rearrangement joined TRBV9 to TRBJ2-3; TRBD1 is perhaps the D gene, given 5 matching bases. The sequence came from a female donor in good health and CMV-seronegative. The sample consisted of PBMCs. The CDR3 protein: CASSLNPGASTDTQYF. The base sequence is TGTGCCAGCAGCCTTAATCCTGGGGCTAGCACAGATACGCAGTATTTT. When the CDR3 is completed using the reference TRBV9 and TRBJ2-3 genes on either side, the full variable domain is DSGVTQTPKHLITATGQRVTLRCSPRSGDLSVYWYQQSLDQGLQFLIQYYNGEERAKGNILERFSAQQFPDLHSELNLSSLELGDSALYFCASSLNPGASTDTQYFGPGTRLTVL.